This T cell receptor (beta chain) derives from a study of T cell responses to AZD1222 COVID-19 vaccine. General study points: Without day 14 samples, only post-peak T cell repertoires were studied. In a largely white British group with more females than males, clonal diversity was possibly underestimated.

Clones were sequenced by immunoSEQ multiplex PCR, and TCRdb holds only the in-frame ones, with some missing. The sample records 130,000 or so clones, around 88% being singletons. Notes on this clone: Its antigen is not identified.

The CDR3 extends over 14 amino acids. Between the trimmed V and J ends, which lost 7 bases and 0 bases, there was a span of 9 bases. CDR1 SGHNT and CDR2 YENEEA come from the germline V gene. Sequenced here: peripheral blood, sampled on day 0 of MenACWY control vaccination. V is TRBV11-3 and J is TRBJ2-2; a possible D gene is TRBD2 (6 bases). The clonotype comes from an adult in good health. In nucleotides, the CDR3 is TGTGCCAGCACTGTAGCGGCGAACACCGGGGAGCTGTTTTTT. This gives the protein CASTVAANTGELFF. Complete variable domain (other parts from reference TRBV11-3 and TRBJ2-2): EAGVVQSPRYKIIEKKQPVAFWCNPISGHNTLYWYLQNLGQGPELLIRYENEEAVDDSQLPKDRFSAERLKGVDSTLKIQPAELGDSAVYLCASTVAANTGELFFGEGSRLTVL.